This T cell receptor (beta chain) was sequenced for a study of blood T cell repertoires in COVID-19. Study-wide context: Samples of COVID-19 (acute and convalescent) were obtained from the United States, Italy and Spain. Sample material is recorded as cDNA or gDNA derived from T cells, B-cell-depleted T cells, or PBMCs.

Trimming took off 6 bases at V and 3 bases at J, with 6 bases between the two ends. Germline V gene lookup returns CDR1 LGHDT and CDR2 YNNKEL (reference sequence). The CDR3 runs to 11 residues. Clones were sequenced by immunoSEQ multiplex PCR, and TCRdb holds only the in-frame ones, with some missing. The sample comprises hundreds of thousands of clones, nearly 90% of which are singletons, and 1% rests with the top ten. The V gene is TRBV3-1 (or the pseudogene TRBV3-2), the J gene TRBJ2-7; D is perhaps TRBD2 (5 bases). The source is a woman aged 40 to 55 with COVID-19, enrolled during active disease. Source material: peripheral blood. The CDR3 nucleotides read TGTGCCAGCAGTCGGGGCTACGAGCAGTACTTC. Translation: CASSRGYEQYF.